Listed here are 11 T cell receptor beta chains from one sample, sequenced in a study of blood T cell repertoires in COVID-19. Only in-frame clones appear in the TCRdb table, and some are missing; sequencing was by immunoSEQ multiplex PCR. The sample contains about 250,000 clones, roughly 82% of which appear only once. The sequenced sample was peripheral blood. The receptors stem from a woman in her 70s with acute or convalescent COVID-19.

Only one count was recorded for this clone. The V call is TRBV5-6, the J call TRBJ2-1; 12 bases match TRBD2. The CDR3 consists of 17 residues. The V and J ends lost 4 bases and 4 bases, in that order; junction bases with no gene match: 9. CDR1 and CDR2 from the germline V gene are SGHDT and YYEEEE. The CDR3 protein is CASSALFGLAGYNEQFF. In DNA form, the CDR3 reads TGTGCCAGCAGCGCCCTTTTTGGACTAGCGGGGTACAATGAGCAGTTCTTC.

This clone showed up just once. The V gene is TRBV6-4, the J gene TRBJ1-6; D is undetermined. Germline assignment: CDR1 MRHNA and CDR2 SNTAGT. With 6 bases removed from V and 0 bases from J, the gap between germline ends came to 9 bases. The CDR3 runs 15 residues. The CDR3 spells CASRIESSYNSPLHF. CDR3 bases: TGTGCCAGCAGAATCGAGAGCTCCTATAATTCACCCCTCCACTTT.

The chain couples TRBV7-6 to TRBJ1-1, with D possibly TRBD1 on 5 matching bases. The CDR3 totals 15 residues. Deletions cut 5 bases from V and 1 base from J, with 14 bases between. Germline values: CDR1 SGHVS, CDR2 FNYEAQ. The CDR3 DNA is TGTGCCAGCAGCGCAAAGGGGCAGTCGAACACTGAAGCTTTCTTT. Residues: CASSAKGQSNTEAFF.

This clone occurred once. V and J are TRBV7-2 and TRBJ1-3; 7 positions agree with TRBD1. V trimming: 1 base; J trimming: 0 bases; junction bases outside the gene matches: 6. Germline lookup yields CDR1 SGHTA and CDR2 FQGNSA. The CDR3 contains 17 residues. In DNA, the CDR3 is TGTGCCAGCAGCTTAGTTTCGGGACAGATCTCTGGAAACACCATATATTTT. This codes for CASSLVSGQISGNTIYF.

The CDR3 nucleotides read TGCGCCAGCAGTGTGGCGGGACAGGGGACCCAGTACTTC. The encoded protein is CASSVAGQGTQYF. The chain links TRBV10-2 to TRBJ2-5; TRBD1 agrees at 9 bases. V shed 4 bases, J shed 7 bases, and the junction held 4 bases outside the gene matches. Germline-derived CDR1 and CDR2 are WSHSY and SAAADI. The CDR3 is made up of 13 amino acids.

V gene TRBV7-2 combines with J gene TRBJ2-3, with 8 bases that match TRBD2. Germline trimming cut 5 bases from V and 1 base from J; bases unmatched to any gene: 5. Germline CDR1 and CDR2: SGHTA and FQGNSA. This CDR3 region has 15 residues. The CDR3 nucleotides read TGTGCCAGCAGCGCGAGCGGGGGACGCACAGATACGCAGTATTTT. Protein product: CASSASGGRTDTQYF.

In its sample, this clone was seen once. V usage is TRBV6-5 and J usage is TRBJ1-2, with 10 nucleotides matching TRBD1. This CDR3 has 14 residues. CDR1 and CDR2 (germline): MNHEY, SVGAGI. V was pared by 2 bases and J by 7 bases, with 4 bases of the junction left unmatched. The CDR3 reads CASSYLTGGSGYTF. The DNA of the CDR3 is TGTGCCAGCAGTTACCTGACAGGGGGCAGTGGCTACACCTTC.

This clone was seen only a few times. V and J are TRBV2 and TRBJ2-2; D uncertain. V was cut by 7 bases and J by 1 base, with 7 bases left in between. The V gene's germline CDR1 is SNHLY and CDR2 FYNNEI. CDR3 length: 13 residues. The CDR3 here is CASTNRNTGELFF. CDR3 coding DNA: TGTGCCAGCACAAACAGGAACACCGGGGAGCTGTTTTTT.

The DNA of the CDR3 is TGTGCCAGCAGCGTAGATGGAATCACGGACAGGGCCGGAGAAAAACTGTTTTTT. It yields the protein CASSVDGITDRAGEKLFF. The rearrangement links TRBV7-6 to TRBJ1-4, with TRBD1 matching over 8 bases. With 5 bases clipped from V and 8 bases from J, the junction kept 19 bases outside the gene matches. The CDR3 totals 18 residues. Germline V lookup: CDR1 SGHVS, CDR2 FNYEAQ.

The J gene is TRBJ1-6, the V gene TRBV7-2, with D perhaps matching TRBD1 (6 bases). Trimming removed 6 bases from V and 0 bases from J, with 15 bases in between. The length of the CDR3 is 17 residues. Germline V gives CDR1 SGHTA, CDR2 FQGNSA. The CDR3 loop reads CASSFRGGVSYNSPLHF. The CDR3 bases are TGTGCCAGCAGTTTTCGAGGGGGTGTCTCCTATAATTCACCCCTCCACTTT. Full variable domain (outside the CDR3, taken from reference TRBV7-2 and TRBJ1-6): GAGVSQSPSNKVTEKGKDVELRCDPISGHTALYWYRQSLGQGLEFLIYFQGNSAPDKSGLPSDRFSAERTGGSVSTLTIQRTQQEDSAVYLCASSFRGGVSYNSPLHFGNGTRLTVT.

The rearrangement links TRBV3-1 (or the pseudogene TRBV3-2) to TRBJ2-5; 9 bases align to TRBD2. This CDR3 comprises 14 residues. V shed 4 bases and J 3 bases; nucleotides not matched to a gene: 3. Germline CDR1 is LGHDT and CDR2 is YNNKEL (reference sequence). The CDR3 reads CASSLAGAEETQYF. CDR3 in DNA: TGTGCCAGCAGCCTAGCGGGGGCTGAAGAGACCCAGTACTTC.